The 13 T cell receptor beta chains below come from one sample, sequenced in a study of blood T cells in healthy people across ages. A second PCR, run for roughly 7 to 11 cycles, used a sample-barcoded 5' primer plus a J-beta primer mix. One entry per CDR3 protein results from TCRdb running MiXCR on the 5' RACE reads. Of about 780,000 distinct CDR3 sequences in the sample, around half were seen once. The material sequenced was blood. The receptor source for this set is a man aged 80 or over in good health.

This clonotype has ten or more counts. The V call is TRBV29-1, the J call TRBJ2-5; D possibly corresponds to TRBD1 (6 bases). This CDR3 has 14 residues. CDR1 SQVTM and CDR2 ANQGSEA come from the germline V gene. V was trimmed by 4 bases and J by 2 bases, leaving 14 bases between them. The CDR3 protein is CSVVVARGQETQYF. DNA of the CDR3: TGCAGCGTTGTTGTCGCCAGGGGACAAGAGACCCAGTACTTC.

The table lists this clonotype with a few counts. The rearrangement uses TRBV29-1 and TRBJ2-5; tentatively, D is TRBD2 (5 bases). The CDR3 extends over 13 amino acids. V was pared by 4 bases and J by 2 bases, with 11 bases between. In germline, CDR1 is SQVTM, CDR2 ANQGSEA. Here the CDR3 DNA reads TGCAGCGTTGCTCAGCGGAGACAAGAGACCCAGTACTTC. Translation: CSVAQRRQETQYF.

This clonotype showed up just once. V usage is TRBV15 and J usage is TRBJ2-5; D uncertain. CDR3 length: 11 amino acids. V lost 1 base and J lost 5, with 2 bases in between. Germline V CDR1 and CDR2: LNHNV, YYDKDF (reference sequence). The CDR3 reads CATSRGETQYF. As DNA, the CDR3 is TGTGCCACCAGCAGAGGGGAGACCCAGTACTTC.

A few counts support this clonotype. The J gene is TRBJ1-2, the V gene TRBV4-2; 8 bases fit TRBD1. V shed 5 bases and J 5 bases; nucleotides not matched to a gene: 10. Germline-derived CDR1 and CDR2 are LGHNA and YNFKEQ. The CDR3 covers 15 residues. In DNA, the CDR3 is TGTGCCAGCAGCGACGACAGGGGAAGTCGATATGGCTACACCTTC. As protein: CASSDDRGSRYGYTF.

V and J are TRBV29-1 and TRBJ2-5; TRBD2 aligns across 7 bases. The V gene end was trimmed by 2 bases and the J gene end by 6 bases; junction bases not matched to a gene: 3. From germline, CDR1 is SQVTM and CDR2 ANQGSEA. This CDR3 is 12 amino acids long. The CDR3 sequence is CSVEQGGKTQYF. Written as DNA, the CDR3 is TGCAGCGTTGAACAGGGAGGGAAGACCCAGTACTTC.

This clonotype occurred once. The rearrangement uses TRBV27 and TRBJ2-3, with D tentatively TRBD2 (5 bases). Trimming stripped 11 bases from V and 5 bases from J, with 17 bases between. CDR3 length: 13 amino acids. Germline CDR1 and CDR2: MNHEY and SMNVEV (reference sequence). The CDR3 spells CASRRVAKDTQYF. The CDR3 bases are TGTGCCTCCCGGCGGGTAGCTAAAGATACGCAGTATTTT.

The rearrangement links TRBV29-1 to TRBJ1-5; D might be TRBD1 (6 bases). This CDR3 comprises 14 residues. Trimming stripped 5 bases from V and 6 bases from J, with 17 bases between. The germline CDR1 and CDR2 sequences are SQVTM and ANQGSEA. In nucleotides, the CDR3 is TGCAGCGTTAAGGACGGGGGGCCTGGTCAGCCCCAGCATTTT. This encodes CSVKDGGPGQPQHF.

This clonotype was counted between two and nine times. The chain combines TRBV12-3 or TRBV12-4 with TRBJ2-7, with 7 nucleotides matching TRBD1. Trimming at V came to 6 bases and at J to 7 bases, leaving 12 bases not matched to a gene. This CDR3 region has 14 residues. The CDR3 DNA follows: TGTGCCAGCAGGACCACAGGGGTGGACAATGAGCAGTACTTC. This gives the protein CASRTTGVDNEQYF.

CDR3 nucleotides: TGCAGTGCTAGCTATGGCTACGAGCAGTACTTC. Amino acid sequence: CSASYGYEQYF. The rearrangement links TRBV20-1 to TRBJ2-5; D remains ambiguous. The assigned J gene may be wrong: the sequence end matches TRBJ2-7 better. Per the germline V gene, CDR1 is DFQATT and CDR2 is SNEGSKA (reference sequence). CDR3 size: 11 residues.

This rearrangement joins TRBV5-1 to TRBJ2-2; 11 positions agree with TRBD2. There are 15 residues in the CDR3. The V gene's germline CDR1 is SGHRS and CDR2 YFSETQ. The V segment lost 6 bases and the J segment 5 bases; nucleotides outside the gene matches: 6. The CDR3 region has the DNA TGCGCCAGCACCAGACTAGCGGGAACGACCGGGGAGCTGTTTTTT. This encodes CASTRLAGTTGELFF. The variable domain in full, completed from reference TRBV5-1 and TRBJ2-2, reads KAGVTQTPRYLIKTRGQQVTLSCSPISGHRSVSWYQQTPGQGLQFLFEYFSETQRNKGNFPGRFSGRQFSNSRSEMNVSTLELGDSALYLCASTRLAGTTGELFFGEGSRLTVL.

The CDR3 nucleotides read TGTGCCAGCAGCGTCATGGCTTATGGAGATACGCAGTATTTT. It is translated as CASSVMAYGDTQYF. The chain has TRBV11-2 and TRBJ2-3; no clear D. The length of the CDR3 is 14 residues. Germline CDR1 and CDR2: SGHAT and FQNNGV. Trimming removed 5 bases from V and 5 bases from J, with 14 bases in between.

This clonotype was recorded many times. This sequence joins TRBV29-1 and TRBJ2-2, with D hard to call. The germline V gene encodes CDR1 SQVTM and CDR2 ANQGSEA. Trimming left V 1 base short and J 3 bases short, with 12 bases between. The CDR3 consists of 15 residues. This chain's CDR3 is CSVEVPDRDTGELFF. In DNA, the CDR3 is TGCAGCGTTGAAGTCCCAGATCGGGACACCGGGGAGCTGTTTTTT.

The rearrangement joins TRBV6-6 to TRBJ2-5; TRBD2 aligns across 9 bases. V trimming: 6 bases; J trimming: 2 bases; junction bases outside the gene matches: 4. This CDR3 comprises 14 residues. Germline V gene lookup returns CDR1 MNHNY and CDR2 SVGAGI (reference sequence). CDR3: CASSRLADQETQYF. The CDR3, as DNA: TGTGCCAGCAGCCGACTAGCGGATCAAGAGACCCAGTACTTC.